Below, 3 T cell receptor beta chains from the same sample are listed, as sequenced in a study of beta chain features in type 1 diabetes. cDNA synthesis used the whole RNA isolate, giving expressed TCRB sequences. Assay: immunoSEQ multiplex PCR; the TCRdb copy retains only in-frame clones and omits some. The repertoire holds about 260,000 clones, with roughly two thirds as singletons. Input material: naive CD4+ T cells from blood. These receptor sequences come from a man younger than 45 in good health.

The chain recombines TRBV30 with TRBJ2-5, with 8 bases lining up with TRBD1. Germline assignment: CDR1 GTSNPN and CDR2 SVGIG (reference sequence). V dropped 3 bases and J dropped 3; count of bases not matched to a gene: 0. The CDR3 is made up of 12 amino acids. This chain's CDR3 is CAWRDREETQYF. The CDR3 DNA is TGTGCCTGGAGGGACAGGGAAGAGACCCAGTACTTC.

The V call is TRBV28, the J call TRBJ2-7; TRBD1 is a possible D gene (5 bases). CDR3 length: 16 amino acids. V was clipped by 5 bases and J by 0 bases, with 17 bases between them. Germline V CDR1 and CDR2: MDHEN, SYDVKM. CDR3 nucleotides: TGTGCCAGCAGTCGCCCAGGGTCCCGAAGCTCCTACGAGCAGTACTTC. Protein product: CASSRPGSRSSYEQYF.

The CDR3 loop reads CAWSVSQPYGYTF. In DNA form, the CDR3 reads TGTGCCTGGAGTGTGAGTCAACCCTATGGCTACACCTTC. The genes are TRBV30 and TRBJ1-2; D gene uncertain. The ends were cut back, 0 bases at V and 4 bases at J, with 9 bases in the middle. CDR3 length equals 13 residues. The germline CDR1 and CDR2 sequences are GTSNPN and SVGIG (reference sequence).